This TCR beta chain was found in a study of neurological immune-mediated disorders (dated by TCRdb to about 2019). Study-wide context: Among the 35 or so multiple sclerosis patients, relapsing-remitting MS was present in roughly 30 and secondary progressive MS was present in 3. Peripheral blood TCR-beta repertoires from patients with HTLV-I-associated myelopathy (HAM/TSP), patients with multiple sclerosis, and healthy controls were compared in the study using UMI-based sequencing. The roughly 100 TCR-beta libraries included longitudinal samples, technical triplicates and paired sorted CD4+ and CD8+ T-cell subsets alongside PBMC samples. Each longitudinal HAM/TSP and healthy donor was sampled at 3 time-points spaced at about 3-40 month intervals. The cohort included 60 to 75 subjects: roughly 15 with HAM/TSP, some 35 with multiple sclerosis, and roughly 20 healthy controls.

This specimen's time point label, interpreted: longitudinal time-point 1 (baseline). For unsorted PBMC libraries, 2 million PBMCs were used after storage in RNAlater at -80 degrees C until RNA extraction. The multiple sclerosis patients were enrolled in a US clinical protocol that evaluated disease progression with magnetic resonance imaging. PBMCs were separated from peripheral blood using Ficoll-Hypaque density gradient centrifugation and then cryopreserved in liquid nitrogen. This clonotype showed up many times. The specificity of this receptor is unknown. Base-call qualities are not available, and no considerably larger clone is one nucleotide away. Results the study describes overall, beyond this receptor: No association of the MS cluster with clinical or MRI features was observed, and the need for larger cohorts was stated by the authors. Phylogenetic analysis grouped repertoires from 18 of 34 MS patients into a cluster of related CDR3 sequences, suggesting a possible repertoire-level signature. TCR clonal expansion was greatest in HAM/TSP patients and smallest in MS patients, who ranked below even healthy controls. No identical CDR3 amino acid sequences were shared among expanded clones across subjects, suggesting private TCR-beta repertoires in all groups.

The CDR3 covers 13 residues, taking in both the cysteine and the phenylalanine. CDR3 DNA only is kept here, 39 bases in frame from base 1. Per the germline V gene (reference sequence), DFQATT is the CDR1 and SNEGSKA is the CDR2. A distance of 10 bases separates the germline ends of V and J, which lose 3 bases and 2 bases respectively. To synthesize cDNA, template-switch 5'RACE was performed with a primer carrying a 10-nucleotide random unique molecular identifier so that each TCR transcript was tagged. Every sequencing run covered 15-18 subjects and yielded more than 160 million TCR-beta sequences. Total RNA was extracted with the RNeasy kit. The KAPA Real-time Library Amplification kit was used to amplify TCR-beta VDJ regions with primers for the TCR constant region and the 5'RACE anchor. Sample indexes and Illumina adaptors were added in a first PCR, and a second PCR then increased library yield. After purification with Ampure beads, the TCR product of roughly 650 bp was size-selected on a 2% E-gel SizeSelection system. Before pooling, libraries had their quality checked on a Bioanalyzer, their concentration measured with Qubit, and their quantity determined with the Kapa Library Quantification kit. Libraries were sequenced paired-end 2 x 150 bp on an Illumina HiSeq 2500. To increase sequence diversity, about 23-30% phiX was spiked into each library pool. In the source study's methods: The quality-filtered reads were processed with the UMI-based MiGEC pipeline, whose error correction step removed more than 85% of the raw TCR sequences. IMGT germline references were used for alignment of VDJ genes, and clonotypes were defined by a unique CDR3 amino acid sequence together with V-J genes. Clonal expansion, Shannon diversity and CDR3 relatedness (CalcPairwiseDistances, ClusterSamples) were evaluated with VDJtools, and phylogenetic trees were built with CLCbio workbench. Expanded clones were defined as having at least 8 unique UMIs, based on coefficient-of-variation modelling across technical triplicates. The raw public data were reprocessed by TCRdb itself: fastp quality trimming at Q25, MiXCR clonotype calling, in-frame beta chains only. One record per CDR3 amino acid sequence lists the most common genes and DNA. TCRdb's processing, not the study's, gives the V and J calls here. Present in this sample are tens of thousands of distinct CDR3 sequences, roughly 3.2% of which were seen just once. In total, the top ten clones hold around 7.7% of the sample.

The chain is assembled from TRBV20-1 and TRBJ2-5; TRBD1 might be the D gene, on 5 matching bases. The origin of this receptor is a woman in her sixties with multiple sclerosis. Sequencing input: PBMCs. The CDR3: CSARATAQETQYF. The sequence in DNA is TGCAGTGCTAGGGCGACAGCACAAGAGACCCAGTACTTC.